The TCR beta chain described here comes from a study of T cells after posttransplantation cyclophosphamide. Study-wide results and caveats: TRB clonality was highly associated with recipient CMV seropositivity and reactivation. Later post-transplant blood repertoires were often dominated by donor CD8+ memory clones. TRB overlap between skin or GI tissue T cells and blood was limited.

Profiled with immunoSEQ multiplex PCR; TCRdb holds only in-frame clones, not every one. The sample has tens of thousands of clones, about 86% seen once. A word on this clone: Its target is unknown.

Between the trimmed V and J ends, which lost 11 bases and 4 bases, there was a span of 11 bases. The V gene's germline CDR1 is SGHAT and CDR2 FQNNGV. The CDR3 covers 12 residues. The source material was PBMCs. This chain connects TRBV11-2 to TRBJ2-2; TRBD2 might be the D (6 bases). The sequence came from a man aged 30 to 39 with a blood cancer, CMV-positive, and with a related stem cell donor. This CDR3 is CAGGTGTGELFF. The DNA of the CDR3 is TGTGCCGGCGGGACTGGCACCGGGGAGCTGTTTTTT.